The following is a T cell receptor beta chain sequence with its context. A single base separates this from a much larger clone, so it may be a read error. V gave up 8 bases and J gave up 6 bases, with 13 bases separating them. There are 12 residues in the CDR3. CDR1 and CDR2 (germline): SGHTA, FQGNSA. This sample was taken from a study of regulatory T cells in long-lasting Graves disease. Building of the TCR beta libraries involved iRepertoire HTBI primers and Arm-PCR of CDR3 regions. TCRdb reprocessed the multiplex PCR reads with MiXCR, giving one entry per CDR3 protein. Counted here are over 500,000 distinct CDR3 sequences, approximately 16% occurring once; the ten biggest clones make up approximately 12%. Time point: newly diagnosed GD, antithyroid drugs for less than 3 months. From PBMCs, RNA was extracted and then used to make the TCR library. Separately, the same data were catalogued under a study of T cells in Graves' hyperthyroidism and ophthalmopathy. Turning to that study: HTBI primers drove first-round RT-PCR of the TCR CDR3.

The starting material was peripheral blood mononuclear cells (PBMCs), obtained at new diagnosis, from a patient treated with antithyroid drugs. The clonotype was recovered from a man between 18 and 35 years old with Graves disease. The rearrangement joins TRBV7-2 to TRBJ1-1, with a tentative D call TRBD1 (5 bases). For the CDR3, the DNA is TGTGCCAGCGGCGGGGCGTCGGCTGAAGCTTTCTTT. This sequence encodes CASGGASAEAFF.